The 26 T cell receptor beta chains below all came from one sample that was sequenced in a study of blood T cells in healthy people across ages. Primers used in a second PCR of roughly 6 to 12 cycles were a sample-barcoded 5' primer and a J-beta primer mix. TCRdb recomputed calls from the 5' RACE reads with MiXCR, one row per CDR3 protein. The sample has approximately 900,000 distinct CDR3 sequences, 48% seen once. The specimen was blood. The receptors stem from a man aged 25-40 years in good health.

The gene calls are TRBV20-1 and TRBJ2-5; no firm D call. Trimming took off 2 bases at V and 0 bases at J, with 7 bases between the two ends. The CDR3 covers 13 residues. Germline loops: CDR1 DFQATT, CDR2 SNEGSKA (reference sequence). CDR3 DNA: TGCAGTGCTAGAAACTGGAACCAAGAGACCCAGTACTTC. Translating it yields CSARNWNQETQYF.

This sequence joins TRBV15 and TRBJ2-3; D unclear. V was trimmed by 1 base and J by 0 bases, leaving 11 bases between them. The CDR3 is made up of 16 amino acids. Per the germline V gene, CDR1 is LNHNV and CDR2 is YYDKDF (reference sequence). CDR3 sequence reads: CATSRAAQASTDTQYF. The CDR3 nucleotides read TGTGCCACCAGCAGAGCGGCCCAGGCCAGCACAGATACGCAGTATTTT.

This clonotype was detected once. This chain links TRBV27 with TRBJ2-5; D perhaps matches TRBD2 (7 bases). Germline loops: CDR1 MNHEY, CDR2 SMNVEV (reference sequence). V gave up 3 bases and J gave up 3 bases, with 14 bases separating them. The CDR3 extends over 15 amino acids. CDR3 amino acids: CASSFAGAMEETQYF. CDR3 DNA sequence: TGTGCCAGCAGTTTTGCGGGGGCCATGGAAGAGACCCAGTACTTC.

In this sample, this clonotype turned up a few times. The V and J genes are TRBV5-1 and TRBJ2-5, with D unclear. V was pared by 2 bases and J by 1 base, with 6 bases between. CDR3 length equals 13 residues. CDR1 is SGHRS and CDR2 is YFSETQ in the germline V gene. The chain's CDR3 is CASSFAVQETQYF. CDR3 DNA sequence: TGCGCCAGCAGCTTCGCAGTCCAAGAGACCCAGTACTTC.

This clonotype was detected only a few times. This chain links TRBV11-1 with TRBJ2-1, with D perhaps given as TRBD1 or TRBD2 (5 bases each). There are 14 residues in the CDR3. V was trimmed by 5 bases and J by 7 bases, leaving 15 bases between them. CDR1 is SGHAT and CDR2 is FQDESV in the germline V gene (reference sequence). The CDR3 spells CASSGPTGTNEQFF. CDR3 nucleotide sequence: TGTGCCAGCAGCGGGCCCACCGGGACGAATGAGCAGTTCTTC. Variable domain in full (rest from reference TRBV11-1 and TRBJ2-1): EAEVAQSPRYKITEKSQAVAFWCDPISGHATLYWYRQILGQGPELLVQFQDESVVDDSQLPKDRFSAERLKGVDSTLKIQPAELGDSAMYLCASSGPTGTNEQFFGPGTRLTVL.

This clonotype was observed a few times. The genes are TRBV5-1 and TRBJ2-1, with D hard to call. Germline assignment: CDR1 SGHRS and CDR2 YFSETQ. The V end lost 0 bases, the J end lost 10 bases, and 5 bases lay between the germline ends. This CDR3 has 11 amino acids. CDR3 region: CASSLAIEQFF. Written as DNA, the CDR3 is TGCGCCAGCAGCTTGGCCATAGAGCAGTTCTTC. Looking up the rest from reference TRBV5-1 and TRBJ2-1 gives the full variable domain: KAGVTQTPRYLIKTRGQQVTLSCSPISGHRSVSWYQQTPGQGLQFLFEYFSETQRNKGNFPGRFSGRQFSNSRSEMNVSTLELGDSALYLCASSLAIEQFFGPGTRLTVL.

For this clonotype: Possible read error: a much larger clone is one base away. J is TRBJ1-1 and V is TRBV6-5; D gene uncertain. Germline V gives CDR1 MNHEY, CDR2 SVGAGI. CDR3 length: 14 amino acids. The V end was cut by 2 bases, the J end by 6 bases, with 13 bases between. The CDR3 DNA is TGTGCCAGCAGTTACCGCGGGTCCACCGCTGAAGCTTTCTTT. It translates to CASSYRGSTAEAFF.

On this clonotype itself: A clone one base away is much larger, so this may be a read error. The rearrangement joins TRBV7-9 to TRBJ1-2; weak D call: TRBD1 (6 bases). The V end lost 5 bases, the J end lost 8 bases, and 18 bases lay between the germline ends. Per the germline V gene, CDR1 is SEHNR and CDR2 is FQNEAQ (reference sequence). This CDR3 has 14 residues. The CDR3 is CASSPQGPHAGYTF. The CDR3 DNA is TGTGCCAGCAGCCCCCAGGGGCCTCACGCCGGCTACACCTTC.

There are many counts of this clonotype. The gene calls are TRBV20-1 and TRBJ1-4, with 12 bases identical to TRBD1. V lost 5 bases and J lost 8; bases outside the gene matches: 9. The CDR3 loop spans 15 amino acids. Germline values: CDR1 DFQATT, CDR2 SNEGSKA (reference sequence). CDR3 coding DNA: TGCAGTGCTGTCCGGGACAGGGGGCCGGGAGAAAAACTGTTTTTT. It yields the protein CSAVRDRGPGEKLFF.

This clonotype was seen a handful of times. This chain uses TRBV7-9 with TRBJ2-7; D may be TRBD2 (5 bases). Looked up from germline, CDR1 is SEHNR and CDR2 is FQNEAQ (reference sequence). The CDR3 loop spans 14 amino acids. Trimming cost V 3 bases and J 3 bases, with 12 bases left between them. The CDR3 spells CASSFSGESYEQYF. CDR3 in DNA: TGTGCCAGCAGCTTTAGTGGGGAGAGCTACGAGCAGTACTTC.

This clonotype was picked up a small number of times. The chain couples TRBV27 to TRBJ2-7, with D unclear. Germline CDR1 and CDR2: MNHEY and SMNVEV (reference sequence). The CDR3 is made up of 14 amino acids. Trimming stripped 5 bases from V and 0 bases from J, with 11 bases between. The chain's CDR3 is CASSVNDLSYEQYF. CDR3 coding DNA: TGTGCCAGCAGTGTCAACGACCTCTCCTACGAGCAGTACTTC.

This rearrangement joins TRBV20-1 to TRBJ1-4; possible D gene TRBD1, 6 bases. Germline V gene lookup returns CDR1 DFQATT and CDR2 SNEGSKA (reference sequence). The germline V and J ends were trimmed by 3 bases and 1 base, with 18 bases remaining between them. This CDR3 contains 17 residues. CDR3 loop: CSARSRGGSLTNEKLFF. The CDR3 nucleotides are TGCAGTGCTAGGAGCAGGGGCGGCAGTTTAACTAATGAAAAACTGTTTTTT.

The rearrangement uses TRBV3-1 and TRBJ1-1, with 7 nucleotides matching TRBD1. The CDR3 extends over 15 amino acids. Germline trimming cut 4 bases from V and 4 bases from J; bases unmatched to any gene: 9. Germline loops: CDR1 LGHDT, CDR2 YNNKEL (reference sequence). CDR3 in amino acids: CASSPALAGGTEAFF. In nucleotides, the CDR3 is TGTGCCAGCAGCCCTGCCTTGGCAGGGGGCACTGAAGCTTTCTTT.

This clonotype was seen ten or more times. This sequence joins TRBV29-1 and TRBJ1-5; D ambiguous. V gave up 5 bases and J gave up 3 bases, with 8 bases separating them. Germline CDR1 SQVTM, CDR2 ANQGSEA. The CDR3 totals 12 residues. CDR3 amino acids: CSVQGANQPQHF. CDR3 nucleotide sequence: TGCAGCGTTCAAGGTGCCAATCAGCCCCAGCATTTT.

V usage is TRBV7-2 and J usage is TRBJ2-7, with 9 bases fitting TRBD2. Unmatched junction bases numbered 13, after V lost 1 base and J lost 3 bases. The CDR3 covers 18 residues. CDR1 and CDR2 (germline): SGHTA, FQGNSA. The CDR3 spells CASSLGLRGGGFSYEQYF. The CDR3 DNA is TGTGCCAGCAGCTTAGGTTTGCGGGGGGGCGGCTTTAGCTACGAGCAGTACTTC.

This chain links TRBV6-5 with TRBJ2-7; the match to TRBD1 covers 9 bases. The CDR3 sequence is 15 residues long. With V trimmed by 4 bases and J by 6 bases, 10 bases remained unmatched. Germline CDR1 is MNHEY and CDR2 is SVGAGI. CDR3 loop: CASSFTGTGIREQYF. DNA of the CDR3: TGTGCCAGCAGTTTCACCGGGACAGGGATCCGCGAGCAGTACTTC.

The chain is built from TRBV5-5 and TRBJ2-4; D possibly uses TRBD1 or TRBD2 (5 bases each). The V end was cut by 6 bases, the J end by 13 bases, with 23 bases between. This CDR3 comprises 14 residues. Germline CDR1 and CDR2: SGHKS and YYEKEE (reference sequence). In DNA form, the CDR3 reads TGTGCCAGCATCTTACAAGTTGAGGTGGGGGAGCAGTACTTC. This sequence encodes CASILQVEVGEQYF.

This rearrangement joins TRBV20-1 to TRBJ2-5; 7 bases are shared with TRBD1. CDR3 length: 15 residues. Germline loops: CDR1 DFQATT, CDR2 SNEGSKA (reference sequence). Germline trimming cut 5 bases from V and 1 base from J; bases unmatched to any gene: 10. The CDR3 spells CSAHLTRQGQETQYF. The CDR3 region has the DNA TGCAGTGCTCACCTGACCCGACAGGGCCAAGAGACCCAGTACTTC.

This rearrangement joins TRBV21-1 to TRBJ2-1; the table gives TRBD1 as D, unverified against the DNA. TRBV21-1 is a listed pseudogene. The CDR3 runs to 15 residues. The CDR3 here is CASLADRGPRNEQFF. CDR3 nucleotide sequence: TGTGCCAGCTTGGCCGACAGGGGGCCTCGGAATGAGCAGTTCTTC.

The chain couples TRBV10-3 to TRBJ2-1; 12 positions match TRBD2. The germline gives CDR1 ENHRY, CDR2 SYGVKD. This CDR3 has 14 residues. V lost 6 bases to trimming and J lost 7 bases; unmatched junction nucleotides: 4. The CDR3 DNA follows: TGTGCCATCAGAAGGACTAGCGGGATGAATGAGCAGTTCTTC. It is translated as CAIRRTSGMNEQFF.

As regards this clonotype: The junction departs from the called germline gene at one end, perhaps through a read error. Here the CDR3 DNA reads TGTGCCGGCAGCGGGAATTGGGGAGGGGACGGTGAGCAGTTCTTC. Its translation is CAGSGNWGGDGEQFF. This rearrangement joins TRBV3-1 to TRBJ2-1, with 7 bases lining up with TRBD2. The CDR3 runs to 15 residues. The germline gives CDR1 LGHDT, CDR2 YNNKEL (reference sequence).

The chain couples TRBV2 to TRBJ1-1, with TRBD1 identical over 7 bases. Germline V gene lookup returns CDR1 SNHLY and CDR2 FYNNEI. The V segment lost 6 bases and the J segment 2 bases; nucleotides outside the gene matches: 6. The CDR3 contains 14 residues. CDR3 region: CASRTGAANTEAFF. The CDR3 DNA is TGTGCCAGCAGAACAGGGGCGGCCAACACTGAAGCTTTCTTT.

The V call is TRBV5-5, the J call TRBJ2-3; D is unresolved. The CDR3 spans 11 residues. The ends were cut back, 7 bases at V and 2 bases at J, with 5 bases in the middle. In germline, CDR1 is SGHKS, CDR2 YYEKEE (reference sequence). CDR3 nucleotide sequence: TGTGCCAGCCTGTCCACAGATACGCAGTATTTT. Translating gives CASLSTDTQYF.

This sequence joins TRBV27 and TRBJ2-7; TRBD2 matches at 10 bases. Germline values: CDR1 MNHEY, CDR2 SMNVEV (reference sequence). After removal of 0 bases from V and 2 bases from J, the junction contained 4 bases not matched to a gene. The CDR3 consists of 16 residues. The CDR3 loop reads CASSLSLAGVAYEQYF. Here the CDR3 DNA reads TGTGCCAGCAGTTTATCCCTAGCGGGGGTTGCCTACGAGCAGTACTTC.

This clonotype was recorded only once. The CDR3 DNA follows: TGTGCCAGCAGCTCCGGGACAGGGACCTACAATGAGCAGTTCTTC. It encodes CASSSGTGTYNEQFF. The rearrangement links TRBV7-6 to TRBJ2-1, with 9 bases aligning to TRBD1. The junction had 3 bases not matched to a gene; V was cut back by 4 bases and J by 2 bases. Germline V gene sequence: CDR1 SGHVS, CDR2 FNYEAQ. The CDR3 is 15 residues long.

The table lists this clonotype with a few counts. The chain employs TRBV6-2 or TRBV6-3 and TRBJ2-7, with D tentatively TRBD1 or TRBD2 (5 bases each). The CDR3 contains 14 residues. With 7 bases removed from V and 0 bases from J, the gap between germline ends came to 13 bases. Germline CDR1 is MNHEY and CDR2 is SVGEGT. This CDR3 is CASIRGGSSYEQYF. CDR3 in DNA: TGTGCCAGCATACGTGGGGGTAGCTCCTACGAGCAGTACTTC.